The 14 T cell receptor beta chains given below trace back to one sample, sequenced in a study of T cells in Graves' hyperthyroidism and ophthalmopathy. The investigators amplified TCR beta CDR3 regions from RNA transcripts. The HTBI primer set served for first-round RT-PCR of the TCR CDR3. One entry per CDR3 protein results from TCRdb running MiXCR on the multiplex PCR reads. The sample contains hundreds of thousands of distinct CDR3 sequences, less than 45% of which appear only once. The sequencing sample was made of peripheral blood or thyroid tissue (not recorded which). The receptors derive from an adult man with Graves' disease, either hyperthyroidism or ophthalmopathy (not recorded which).

The chain uses TRBV24-1 and TRBJ2-3; D is uncertain. Germline V gene sequence: CDR1 KGHDR, CDR2 SFDVKD. The germline V and J ends were trimmed by 4 bases and 5 bases, with 15 bases remaining between them. The CDR3 is 15 amino acids. CDR3 coding DNA: TGTGCCACCAGTGACTCCGGCAGAACTCAAGATACGCAGTATTTT. Amino acid sequence: CATSDSGRTQDTQYF.

A remark on this clonotype: This may stem from a read error, because a much larger clone lies one nucleotide away. The V and J genes are TRBV2 and TRBJ2-5, with D unresolved. V was shortened by 5 bases and J by 0 bases, with 7 bases between the two germline ends. CDR1 is SNHLY, CDR2 FYNNEI, per germline. This CDR3 comprises 13 residues. For the CDR3, the DNA is TGTGCCAGCAGTCCGGACGACCAAGAGACCCAGTACTTC. Its translation is CASSPDDQETQYF.

This clonotype was counted ten times or more. The gene calls are TRBV2 and TRBJ1-1; D perhaps matches TRBD1 (5 bases). With 3 bases removed from V and 2 bases from J, the gap between germline ends came to 10 bases. The CDR3 length is 14 residues. From germline, CDR1 is SNHLY and CDR2 FYNNEI. The CDR3 spells CASSESGFNTEAFF. The CDR3 region has the DNA TGTGCCAGCAGTGAGTCAGGGTTTAACACTGAAGCTTTCTTT.

The chain employs TRBV7-2 and TRBJ2-3; D is uncertain. CDR3 length equals 14 residues. V lost 0 bases, J lost 0 bases, and 4 bases lay in between. The V gene's germline CDR1 is SGHTA and CDR2 FQGNSA. The CDR3 coding sequence is TGTGCCAGCAGCTTAGCGAAAAGCACAGATACGCAGTATTTT. This encodes CASSLAKSTDTQYF.

About this clonotype: A read error is possible here, since a much larger clone lies one base away. Likely a read error: the CDR3 ends without its conserved phenylalanine or tryptophan. The chain joins TRBV7-2 to TRBJ2-7; 7 nucleotides agree with TRBD1. The V gene end was trimmed by 3 bases and the J gene end by 5 bases; junction bases not matched to a gene: 4. Germline V lookup: CDR1 SGHTA, CDR2 FQGNSA. The CDR3 is 13 amino acids. DNA for the CDR3: TGTGCCAGCAGCTTGGGACAGACAGACGAGCAGTACCTC. The encoded protein is CASSLGQTDEQYL.

To note about this clonotype: One junction end does not reproduce the germline sequence, and a read error may be involved. V is TRBV2 and J is TRBJ2-6; D gene unclear. Germline V gene data show CDR1 as SNHLY and CDR2 as FYNNEI. The CDR3 has 14 amino acids. CDR3 residues: CASSEPNSGYTEAF. The CDR3, as DNA: TGTGCCAGCAGTGAACCCAACTCTGGCTACACTGAAGCTTTC.

This clonotype was seen just once. A read error is possible here, since a much larger clone lies one base away. This chain uses TRBV2 with TRBJ1-2, with a possible D match to TRBD1 (6 bases). Trimming took off 11 bases at V and 7 bases at J, with 17 bases between the two ends. The CDR3 is 12 residues long. The V gene's germline CDR1 is SNHLY and CDR2 FYNNEI. The CDR3 region is CACNPGEGGYTF. CDR3 coding DNA: TGTGCCTGCAACCCAGGGGAGGGTGGCTACACCTTC.

This clonotype was detected only a few times. This rearrangement joins TRBV11-2 to TRBJ1-1; D is unresolved. The CDR3 is 15 amino acids. The V end was cut by 5 bases, the J end by 0 bases, with 13 bases between. Germline values: CDR1 SGHAT, CDR2 FQNNGV. The CDR3 sequence is CASSLLSALNTEAFF. The CDR3 bases are TGTGCCAGCAGCCTACTATCGGCTCTGAACACTGAAGCTTTCTTT.

The chain joins TRBV20-1 to TRBJ1-1; D call uncertain. Trimming pared 2 bases from V and 0 bases from J, leaving 7 bases between. From germline, CDR1 is DFQATT and CDR2 SNEGSKA (reference sequence). This CDR3 contains 13 residues. The DNA of the CDR3 is TGCAGTGCTAGACGACCCCTGAACACTGAAGCTTTCTTT. Translation gives CSARRPLNTEAFF.

The rearrangement links TRBV2 to TRBJ1-6; the D is unclear. V dropped 9 bases and J dropped 7 bases, with 10 bases sitting between them. CDR3 size: 12 residues. CDR1 and CDR2 (germline): SNHLY, FYNNEI. The CDR3 protein is CASTRLNSPLHF. In DNA, the CDR3 is TGTGCCAGTACTCGACTGAATTCACCCCTCCACTTT.

Comment on this clonotype: Since a much larger clone is just one base distant, this may be a read error. The V gene is TRBV7-8, the J gene TRBJ1-2; 8 bases are a match to TRBD1. Germline CDR1 SGHVS, CDR2 FQNEAQ. The CDR3 extends over 15 amino acids. For the CDR3, the DNA is TGTACCAGCAGTTTGGCAGGGGGCACTTCCTATGGCTACACCTTC. This codes for CTSSLAGGTSYGYTF.

This chain uses TRBV7-9 with TRBJ2-7; D unresolved. The CDR3 has 13 residues. V was shortened by 1 base and J by 10 bases, with 14 bases between the two germline ends. CDR1 is SEHNR and CDR2 is FQNEAQ in the germline V gene (reference sequence). CDR3 sequence reads: CASSLGERRGQYF. The DNA of the CDR3 is TGTGCCAGCAGCTTAGGGGAAAGAAGAGGTCAGTACTTC.

The rearrangement joins TRBV10-3 to TRBJ1-6; D is uncertain. CDR3 length: 13 amino acids. Trimming left V 7 bases short and J 7 bases short, with 11 bases between. Germline V gene data show CDR1 as ENHRY and CDR2 as SYGVKD. CDR3 coding DNA: TGTGCCATCACGGCCGGCCCGAATTCACCCCTCCACTTT. It yields the protein CAITAGPNSPLHF.

This clonotype came up many times. The V gene is TRBV15, the J gene TRBJ2-5, with D unresolved. The V end was cut by 0 bases, the J end by 2 bases, with 7 bases between. This CDR3 spans 14 amino acids. CDR1 is LNHNV, CDR2 YYDKDF, per germline (reference sequence). The CDR3 DNA reads as TGTGCCACCAGCAGAGATAACAGACAAGAGACCCAGTACTTC. Translated: CATSRDNRQETQYF.